The rows below give T cell receptor beta chains drawn from one sample of a study of cytomegalovirus exposure and HLA in healthy donors. Clones were sequenced by immunoSEQ multiplex PCR, and TCRdb holds only the in-frame ones, with some missing. The top ten clones hold less than 25% of a sample with tens of thousands of clones, around 77% of them seen once. Sequenced input: PBMCs. The receptors here all came from a woman in her thirties or forties in good health and CMV-seropositive. The CDR3 runs from the conserved cysteine through the conserved F or W. The D gene is left open where the match is weak. Expanded clones get a size class; other rows say once, few or many, or leave the size out.

J	size	D	V	CDR3
TRBJ1-2	-	TRBD1	TRBV30	CAWSDWTGRGSGYTF
TRBJ2-7	-	-	TRBV15	CATSSHRSNYEQYF
TRBJ1-1	-	-	TRBV13	CASSSPGRGKEAFF
TRBJ2-1	-	TRBD2	TRBV2	CASSVAGTYNEQFF
TRBJ2-3	-	-	TRBV6-5	CASSSLDGTYTDTQYF
TRBJ1-5	-	-	TRBV30	CAWSRGGGGNQPQHF
TRBJ2-7	once	TRBD2	TRBV28	CASSKLAIEQYF
TRBJ2-2	-	TRBD2	TRBV5-1	CASSLVGTSGDTGELFF
TRBJ1-2	-	-	TRBV30	CAWSVLETVYGYTF
TRBJ2-5	-	-	TRBV5-1	CASSLGAGMEETQYF
TRBJ1-1	-	-	TRBV6-1	CASSDRGNTEAFF
TRBJ2-3	-	-	TRBV25-1	CASSEWGTGSEITQYF
TRBJ2-7	medium-sized	TRBD1	TRBV6-1	CASSGEDRETYEQYF
TRBJ1-2	-	-	TRBV5-1	CASSLDTGNYGYTF
TRBJ2-2	-	TRBD1	TRBV9	CASSGTGGHTGELFF
TRBJ2-1	-	-	TRBV28	CASSFLGQKPYNEQFF
TRBJ1-1	-	-	TRBV11-2	CASSPVQGRDTEAFF
TRBJ2-1	-	TRBD1	TRBV29-1	CSVVDRGRSNEQFF
TRBJ2-1	few	-	TRBV6-1	CASRSLNNEQFF
TRBJ2-7	-	TRBD1	TRBV5-1	CASRTSSTGGVEQYF
TRBJ2-7	-	TRBD1	TRBV11-2	CASSITGTDYEQYF
TRBJ1-4	-	TRBD1	TRBV6-5	CASSYSLTGLGKLFF
TRBJ2-7	few	-	TRBV25-1	CASSGQVGNEQYF
TRBJ2-3	once	TRBD2	TRBV6-1	CASSPLAGSTDTQYF
TRBJ2-7	-	-	TRBV28	CASSPLSYEQYF
TRBJ2-3	few	TRBD2	TRBV7-2	CASSLGPQPFLAGGDTQYF
TRBJ2-7	-	TRBD1	TRBV5-1	CASRVMGQGAGEQYF